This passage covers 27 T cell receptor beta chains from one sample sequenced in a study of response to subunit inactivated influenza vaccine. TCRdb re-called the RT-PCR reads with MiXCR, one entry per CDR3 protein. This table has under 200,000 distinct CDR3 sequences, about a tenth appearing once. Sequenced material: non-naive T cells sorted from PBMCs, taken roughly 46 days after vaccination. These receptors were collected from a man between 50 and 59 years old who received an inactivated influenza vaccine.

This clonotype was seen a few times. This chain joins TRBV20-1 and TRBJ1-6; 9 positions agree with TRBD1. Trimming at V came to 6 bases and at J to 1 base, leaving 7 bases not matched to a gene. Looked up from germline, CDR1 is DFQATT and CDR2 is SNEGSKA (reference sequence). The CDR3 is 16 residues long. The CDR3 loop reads CSALGTGSSYNSPLHF. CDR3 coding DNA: TGCAGTGCACTGGGGACAGGGAGTTCCTATAATTCACCCCTCCACTTT.

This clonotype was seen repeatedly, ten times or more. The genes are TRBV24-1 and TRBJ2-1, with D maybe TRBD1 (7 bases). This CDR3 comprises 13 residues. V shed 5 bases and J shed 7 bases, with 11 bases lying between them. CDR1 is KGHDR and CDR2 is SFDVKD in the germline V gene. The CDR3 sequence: CATSGTGGNEQFF. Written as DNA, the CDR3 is TGTGCCACCAGTGGGACAGGAGGGAATGAGCAGTTCTTC.

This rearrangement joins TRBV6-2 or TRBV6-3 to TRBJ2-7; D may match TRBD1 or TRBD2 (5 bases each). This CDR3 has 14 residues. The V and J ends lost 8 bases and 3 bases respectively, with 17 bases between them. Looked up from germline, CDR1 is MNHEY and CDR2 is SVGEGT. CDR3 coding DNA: TGTGCCAGCGCCTCCGGGGTTAGGGGCTACGAGCAGTACTTC. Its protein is CASASGVRGYEQYF.

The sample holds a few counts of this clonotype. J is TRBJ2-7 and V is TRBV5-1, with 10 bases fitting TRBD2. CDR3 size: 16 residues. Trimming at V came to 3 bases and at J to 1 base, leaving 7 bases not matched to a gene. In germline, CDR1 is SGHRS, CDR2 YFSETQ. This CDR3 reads CASSYSGTSESYEQYF. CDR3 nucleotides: TGCGCCAGCAGCTATTCCGGGACTAGCGAGTCCTACGAGCAGTACTTC.

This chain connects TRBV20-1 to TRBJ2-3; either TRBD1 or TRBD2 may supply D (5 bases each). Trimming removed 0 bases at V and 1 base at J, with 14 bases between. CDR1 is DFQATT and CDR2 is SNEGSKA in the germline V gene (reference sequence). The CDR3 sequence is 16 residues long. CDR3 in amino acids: CSAREAGGFGTDTQYF. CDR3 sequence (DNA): TGCAGTGCTAGAGAGGCTGGGGGTTTTGGCACAGATACGCAGTATTTT.

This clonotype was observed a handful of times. For the CDR3, the DNA is TGTGCCAGCAGTTACTCGAGGGAACAGCCCCAGCATTTT. Translation gives CASSYSREQPQHF. This sequence joins TRBV6-2 or TRBV6-3 and TRBJ1-5; D unclear. CDR1 is MNHEY and CDR2 is SVGEGT in the germline V gene. The CDR3 sequence is 13 residues long. V lost 0 bases, J lost 7 bases, and 7 bases lay in between.

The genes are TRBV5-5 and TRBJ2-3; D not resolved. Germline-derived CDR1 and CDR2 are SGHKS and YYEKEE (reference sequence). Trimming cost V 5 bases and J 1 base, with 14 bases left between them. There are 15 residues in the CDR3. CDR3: CASSMKALGTDTQYF. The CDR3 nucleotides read TGTGCCAGCAGTATGAAAGCTCTGGGCACAGATACGCAGTATTTT.

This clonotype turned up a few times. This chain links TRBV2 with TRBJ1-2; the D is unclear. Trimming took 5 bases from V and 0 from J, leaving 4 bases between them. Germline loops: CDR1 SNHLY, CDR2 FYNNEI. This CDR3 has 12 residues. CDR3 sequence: CASSTANYGYTF. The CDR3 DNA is TGTGCCAGCAGTACAGCTAACTATGGCTACACCTTC.

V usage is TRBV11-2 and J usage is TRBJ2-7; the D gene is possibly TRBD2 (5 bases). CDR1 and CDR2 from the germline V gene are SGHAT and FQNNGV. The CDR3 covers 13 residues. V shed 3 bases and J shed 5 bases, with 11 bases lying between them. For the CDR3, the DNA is TGTGCCAGCAGCTTCTCGGGGTCCGACGAGCAGTACTTC. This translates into CASSFSGSDEQYF.

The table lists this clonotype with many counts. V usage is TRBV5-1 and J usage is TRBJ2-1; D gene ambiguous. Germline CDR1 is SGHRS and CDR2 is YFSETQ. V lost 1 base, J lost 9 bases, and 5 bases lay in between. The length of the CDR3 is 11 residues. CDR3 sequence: CASSLLAEQFF. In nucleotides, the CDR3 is TGCGCCAGCAGCTTGTTGGCTGAGCAGTTCTTC.

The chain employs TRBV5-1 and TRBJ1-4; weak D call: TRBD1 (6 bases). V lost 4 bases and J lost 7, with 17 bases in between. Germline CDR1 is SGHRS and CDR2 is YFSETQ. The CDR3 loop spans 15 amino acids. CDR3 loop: CASSPGTHGTEKLFF. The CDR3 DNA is TGCGCCAGCAGCCCCGGGACACACGGGACTGAAAAACTGTTTTTT. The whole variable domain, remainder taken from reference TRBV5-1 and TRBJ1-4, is KAGVTQTPRYLIKTRGQQVTLSCSPISGHRSVSWYQQTPGQGLQFLFEYFSETQRNKGNFPGRFSGRQFSNSRSEMNVSTLELGDSALYLCASSPGTHGTEKLFFGSGTQLSVL.

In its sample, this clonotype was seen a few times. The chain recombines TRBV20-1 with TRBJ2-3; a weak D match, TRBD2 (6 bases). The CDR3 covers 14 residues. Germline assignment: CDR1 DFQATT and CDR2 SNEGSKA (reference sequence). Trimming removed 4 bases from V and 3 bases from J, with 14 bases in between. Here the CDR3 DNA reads TGCAGTGCTAACAGCGGGCCCTATACAGATACGCAGTATTTT. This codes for CSANSGPYTDTQYF.

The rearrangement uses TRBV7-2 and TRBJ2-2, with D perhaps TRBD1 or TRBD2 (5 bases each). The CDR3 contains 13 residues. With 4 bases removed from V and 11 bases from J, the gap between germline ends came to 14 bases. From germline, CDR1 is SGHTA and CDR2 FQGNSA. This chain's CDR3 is CASSWDLKGELFF. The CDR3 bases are TGTGCCAGCAGCTGGGACCTTAAGGGCGAGCTGTTTTTT.

The CDR3 protein is CASSSTGGSYEQYF. The CDR3 region has the DNA TGTGCCAGCAGCTCGACAGGGGGCTCGTACGAGCAGTACTTC. The chain uses TRBV7-8 and TRBJ2-7; TRBD1 matches at 10 bases. CDR3 size: 14 residues. Germline lookup yields CDR1 SGHVS and CDR2 FQNEAQ. Trimming at V came to 4 bases and at J to 4 bases, leaving 4 bases not matched to a gene.

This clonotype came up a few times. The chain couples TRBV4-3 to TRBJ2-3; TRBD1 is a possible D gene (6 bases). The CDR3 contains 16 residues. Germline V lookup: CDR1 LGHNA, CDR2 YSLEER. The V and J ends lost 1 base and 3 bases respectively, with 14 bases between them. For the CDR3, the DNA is TGCGCCAGCAGCCAAGCCCGATGGGGGCTGACAGATACGCAGTATTTT. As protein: CASSQARWGLTDTQYF.

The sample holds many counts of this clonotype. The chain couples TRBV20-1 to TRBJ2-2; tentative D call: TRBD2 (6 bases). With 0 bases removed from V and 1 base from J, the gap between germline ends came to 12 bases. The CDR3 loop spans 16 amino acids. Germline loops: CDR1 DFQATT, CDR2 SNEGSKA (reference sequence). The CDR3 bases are TGCAGTGCTAGAGAGCCCTCCGGGGGGAACACCGGGGAGCTGTTTTTT. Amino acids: CSAREPSGGNTGELFF.

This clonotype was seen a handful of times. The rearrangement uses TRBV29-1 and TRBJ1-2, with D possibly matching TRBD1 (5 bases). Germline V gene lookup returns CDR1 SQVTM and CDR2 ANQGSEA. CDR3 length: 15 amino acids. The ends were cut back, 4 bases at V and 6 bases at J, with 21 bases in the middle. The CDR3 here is CSVGWFVQGADGYTF. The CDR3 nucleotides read TGCAGCGTTGGTTGGTTTGTTCAAGGGGCAGATGGCTACACCTTC.

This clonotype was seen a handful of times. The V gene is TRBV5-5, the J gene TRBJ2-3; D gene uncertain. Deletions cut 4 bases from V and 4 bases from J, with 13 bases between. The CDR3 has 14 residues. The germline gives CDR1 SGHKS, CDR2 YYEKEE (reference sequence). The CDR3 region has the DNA TGTGCCAGCAGCAAGGGCCGGTTTGCAGATACGCAGTATTTT. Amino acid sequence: CASSKGRFADTQYF. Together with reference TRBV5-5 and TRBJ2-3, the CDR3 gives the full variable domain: DAGVTQSPTHLIKTRGQQVTLRCSPISGHKSVSWYQQVLGQGPQFIFQYYEKEERGRGNFPDRFSARQFPNYSSELNVNALLLGDSALYLCASSKGRFADTQYFGPGTRLTVL.

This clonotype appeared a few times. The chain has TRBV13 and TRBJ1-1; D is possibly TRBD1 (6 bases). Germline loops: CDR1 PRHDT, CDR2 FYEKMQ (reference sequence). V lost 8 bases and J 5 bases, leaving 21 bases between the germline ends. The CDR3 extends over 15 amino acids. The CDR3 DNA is TGTGCCAGCCGCATATGGGGGCAAGGGCGGACTGAAGCTTTCTTT. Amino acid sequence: CASRIWGQGRTEAFF.

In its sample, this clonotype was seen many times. The CDR3 protein is CASSLSGANTEAFF. For the CDR3, the DNA is TGTGCCAGCAGCTTGTCAGGGGCGAACACTGAAGCTTTCTTT. The chain carries TRBV5-5 and TRBJ1-1, with D perhaps TRBD1 (6 bases). CDR1 SGHKS and CDR2 YYEKEE come from the germline V gene (reference sequence). The ends were cut back, 1 base at V and 1 base at J, with 8 bases in the middle. This CDR3 is 14 amino acids long. Combining the CDR3 with reference TRBV5-5 and TRBJ1-1 gives the whole variable domain DAGVTQSPTHLIKTRGQQVTLRCSPISGHKSVSWYQQVLGQGPQFIFQYYEKEERGRGNFPDRFSARQFPNYSSELNVNALLLGDSALYLCASSLSGANTEAFFGQGTRLTVV.

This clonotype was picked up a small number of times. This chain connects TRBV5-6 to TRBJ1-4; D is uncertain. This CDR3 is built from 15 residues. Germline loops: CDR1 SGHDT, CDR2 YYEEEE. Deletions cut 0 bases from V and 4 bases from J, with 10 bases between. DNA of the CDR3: TGTGCCAGCAGCTTGGGGGGTCTCCTTAATGAAAAACTGTTTTTT. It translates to CASSLGGLLNEKLFF. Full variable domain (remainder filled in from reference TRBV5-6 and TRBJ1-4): DAGVTQSPTHLIKTRGQQVTLRCSPKSGHDTVSWYQQALGQGPQFIFQYYEEEERQRGNFPDRFSGHQFPNYSSELNVNALLLGDSALYLCASSLGGLLNEKLFFGSGTQLSVL.

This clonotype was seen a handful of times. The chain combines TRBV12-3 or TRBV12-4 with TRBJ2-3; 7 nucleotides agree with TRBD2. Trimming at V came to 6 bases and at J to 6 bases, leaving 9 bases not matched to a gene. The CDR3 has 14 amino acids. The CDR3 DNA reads TGTGCCAGCAGCCCAAGGGACTATTGGGATACGCAGTATTTT. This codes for CASSPRDYWDTQYF.

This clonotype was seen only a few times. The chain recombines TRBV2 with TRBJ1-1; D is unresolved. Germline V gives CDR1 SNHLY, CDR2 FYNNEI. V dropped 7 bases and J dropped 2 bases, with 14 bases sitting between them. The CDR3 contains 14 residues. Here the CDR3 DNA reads TGTGCCAGCAAGCCCCATCTGAGTAACACTGAAGCTTTCTTT. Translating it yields CASKPHLSNTEAFF.

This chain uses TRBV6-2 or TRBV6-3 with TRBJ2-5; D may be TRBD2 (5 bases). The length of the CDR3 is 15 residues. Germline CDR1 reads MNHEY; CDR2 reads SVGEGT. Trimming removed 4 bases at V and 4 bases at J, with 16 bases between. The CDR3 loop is CASSSRGLNLETQYF. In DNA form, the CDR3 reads TGTGCCAGCAGTTCCCGCGGACTGAACCTAGAGACCCAGTACTTC.

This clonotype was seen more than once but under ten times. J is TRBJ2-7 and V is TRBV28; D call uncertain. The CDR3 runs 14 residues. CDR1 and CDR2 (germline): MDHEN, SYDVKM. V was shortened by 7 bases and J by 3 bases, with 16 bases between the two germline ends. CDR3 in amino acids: CASTSLDGYYEQYF. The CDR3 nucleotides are TGTGCCAGCACCTCCTTGGACGGATACTACGAGCAGTACTTC.

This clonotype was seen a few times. The CDR3 nucleotides read TGCGCCAGCAGCCAGGGGGGCAATGAGCAGTTCTTC. It is translated as CASSQGGNEQFF. The chain has TRBV4-3 and TRBJ2-1, with a possible D match to TRBD2 (6 bases). Trimming took 3 bases from V and 6 from J, leaving 6 bases between them. The CDR3 extends over 12 amino acids. Germline CDR1 and CDR2: LGHNA and YSLEER.

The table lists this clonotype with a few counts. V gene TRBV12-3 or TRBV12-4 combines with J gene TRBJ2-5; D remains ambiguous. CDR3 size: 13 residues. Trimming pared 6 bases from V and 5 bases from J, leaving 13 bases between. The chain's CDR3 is CASRPGPMETQYF. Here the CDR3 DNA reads TGTGCCAGCAGGCCCGGGCCAATGGAGACCCAGTACTTC.